This T cell receptor beta chain derives from a study of control samples from healthy donors and cancer patients. Comment on this clone: Other nucleotide sequences from this sample produce the same CDR3.

V lost 2 bases and J 1 base, leaving 2 bases between the germline ends. The CDR3 consists of 13 residues. The germline gives CDR1 LGHDT, CDR2 YNNKEL (reference sequence). TCRdb's table, derived via immunoSEQ multiplex PCR, lists solely in-frame clones and lacks some. The repertoire consists of 100,000 to 150,000 clones, with around 87% occurring once and the leading ten covering 2.5% to 3.5%. V gene TRBV3-1 (or the pseudogene TRBV3-2) combines with J gene TRBJ2-2; D is unresolved. The sample comprised blood. The TCR comes from a man between 60 and 75 years old in good health. CDR3 sequence (DNA): TGTGCCAGCAGCCAATTGAACACCGGGGAGCTGTTTTTT. The encoded protein is CASSQLNTGELFF.